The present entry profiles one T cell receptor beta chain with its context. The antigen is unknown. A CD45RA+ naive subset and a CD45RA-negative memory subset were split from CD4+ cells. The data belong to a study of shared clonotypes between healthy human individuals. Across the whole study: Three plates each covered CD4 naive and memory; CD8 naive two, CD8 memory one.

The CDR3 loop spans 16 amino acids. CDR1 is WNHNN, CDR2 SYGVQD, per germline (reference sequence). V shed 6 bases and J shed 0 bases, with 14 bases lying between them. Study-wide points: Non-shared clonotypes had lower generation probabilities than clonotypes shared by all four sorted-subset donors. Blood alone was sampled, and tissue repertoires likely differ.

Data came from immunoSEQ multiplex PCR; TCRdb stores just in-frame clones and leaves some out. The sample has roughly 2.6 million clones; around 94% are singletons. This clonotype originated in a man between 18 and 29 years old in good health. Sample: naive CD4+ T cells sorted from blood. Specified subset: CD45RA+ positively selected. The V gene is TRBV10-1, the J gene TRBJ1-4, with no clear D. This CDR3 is CASRSPPVATNEKLFF. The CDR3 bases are TGCGCCAGCAGGAGCCCCCCGGTTGCAACTAATGAAAAACTGTTTTTT.